A selection of T cell receptor beta chains follows, all from one sample in a study of regulatory T cells in long-lasting Graves disease. MiXCR was run by TCRdb on the multiplex PCR reads, yielding one entry per CDR3 protein. This table has about 540,000 distinct CDR3 sequences, about 13% appearing once. The data also belong to a second study, concerning T cells in Graves' hyperthyroidism and ophthalmopathy.

This sample comprised peripheral blood mononuclear cells (PBMCs), obtained at new diagnosis, from a patient treated with antithyroid drugs. These receptors were collected from a man between 25 and 39 years old with Graves disease. The CDR3 runs from the conserved cysteine through the conserved F or W. Fields, in order: D gene, V gene, J gene, clone size, CDR3 length, CDR3 protein, CDR3 DNA. The D gene is left open where the match is weak. The size of a clone is reported for some rows only, either as once, few or many, or as a class for expanded clones.

d_call: -
v_call: TRBV10-3
j_call: TRBJ2-1
clone_size: many
cdr3_length: 13
cdr3_aa: CAISESLSNEQFF
cdr3_nt: TGTGCCATCAGTGAGTCGTTGAGCAATGAGCAGTTCTTC

d_call: TRBD2
v_call: TRBV19
j_call: TRBJ2-1
clone_size: many
cdr3_length: 14
cdr3_aa: CASSIKRGYNEQFF
cdr3_nt: TGTGCCAGTAGTATAAAGCGGGGCTACAATGAGCAGTTCTTC

d_call: TRBD1
v_call: TRBV2
j_call: TRBJ2-5
clone_size: many
cdr3_length: 14
cdr3_aa: CASRAGQGQWTQYF
cdr3_nt: TGTGCCAGCAGGGCGGGACAGGGGCAGTGGACCCAGTACTTC

d_call: -
v_call: TRBV29-1
j_call: TRBJ2-1
clone_size: many
cdr3_length: 12
cdr3_aa: CSVVSGPNEQFF
cdr3_nt: TGCAGCGTTGTTTCCGGACCCAATGAGCAGTTCTTC

d_call: TRBD2
v_call: TRBV30
j_call: TRBJ2-3
clone_size: many
cdr3_length: 16
cdr3_aa: CAWSLRTSGRADTQYF
cdr3_nt: TGTGCCTGGAGTCTTCGGACTAGCGGGAGGGCGGATACGCAGTATTTT

d_call: -
v_call: TRBV12-3/TRBV12-4
j_call: TRBJ2-7
clone_size: many
cdr3_length: 12
cdr3_aa: CASSPPVYEQYF
cdr3_nt: TGTGCCAGCAGTCCTCCCGTATACGAGCAGTACTTC

d_call: TRBD2
v_call: TRBV12-3/TRBV12-4
j_call: TRBJ2-5
clone_size: many
cdr3_length: 11
cdr3_aa: CASGGSPTQYF
cdr3_nt: TGTGCCAGCGGCGGGAGTCCGACCCAGTACTTC

d_call: -
v_call: TRBV6-5
j_call: TRBJ2-3
clone_size: few
cdr3_length: 20
cdr3_aa: CASSYRDRSRSGTRTDTQYF
cdr3_nt: TGTGCCAGCAGTTACCGGGACCGGAGTCGTAGCGGAACCCGCACAGATACGCAGTATTTT

d_call: -
v_call: TRBV7-9
j_call: TRBJ1-5
clone_size: many
cdr3_length: 14
cdr3_aa: CASSLVGSNQPQHF
cdr3_nt: TGTGCCAGCAGTTTAGTGGGTTCCAATCAGCCCCAGCATTTT

d_call: -
v_call: TRBV7-3
j_call: TRBJ1-1
clone_size: many
cdr3_length: 14
cdr3_aa: CASSLGDGYTEAFF
cdr3_nt: TGTGCCAGCAGCTTAGGGGACGGCTACACTGAAGCTTTCTTT

d_call: -
v_call: TRBV7-9
j_call: TRBJ1-1
clone_size: many
cdr3_length: 11
cdr3_aa: CASSQGTEAFF
cdr3_nt: TGTGCCAGCAGCCAGGGGACTGAAGCTTTCTTT

d_call: TRBD2
v_call: TRBV20-1
j_call: TRBJ2-7
clone_size: -
cdr3_length: 14
cdr3_aa: CSTLSGRASYEQYF
cdr3_nt: TGCAGTACCTTAAGCGGGAGGGCGTCCTACGAGCAGTACTTC

d_call: -
v_call: TRBV3-1
j_call: TRBJ2-7
clone_size: many
cdr3_length: 15
cdr3_aa: CASSHVGGSTDEQYF
cdr3_nt: TGTGCCAGCAGCCACGTAGGGGGTTCTACCGACGAGCAGTACTTC

d_call: TRBD1
v_call: TRBV24-1
j_call: TRBJ1-5
clone_size: once
cdr3_length: 13
cdr3_aa: CATSAKGAGPQHF
cdr3_nt: TGTGCCACCAGTGCCAAGGGGGCAGGACCCCAGCATTTT

d_call: -
v_call: TRBV27
j_call: TRBJ2-7
clone_size: -
cdr3_length: 13
cdr3_aa: CASGRTETYEQYF
cdr3_nt: TGTGCCAGCGGCCGGACGGAGACCTACGAGCAGTACTTC

d_call: -
v_call: TRBV27
j_call: TRBJ1-3
clone_size: many
cdr3_length: 15
cdr3_aa: CASSLSWASGNTIYF
cdr3_nt: TGTGCCAGCAGTTTATCGTGGGCCTCTGGAAACACCATATATTTT

d_call: TRBD2
v_call: TRBV24-1
j_call: TRBJ2-1
clone_size: -
cdr3_length: 13
cdr3_aa: CATRKRAGNEQFF
cdr3_nt: TGTGCCACTCGCAAACGAGCGGGAAATGAGCAGTTCTTC

d_call: -
v_call: TRBV12-3/TRBV12-4
j_call: TRBJ1-5
clone_size: -
cdr3_length: 15
cdr3_aa: CASRRGPSGNQPQHF
cdr3_nt: TGTGCCAGCAGGAGGGGTCCGAGCGGCAATCAGCCCCAGCATTTT

d_call: -
v_call: TRBV2
j_call: TRBJ2-7
clone_size: many
cdr3_length: 14
cdr3_aa: CASRTGWGEDEQYF
cdr3_nt: TGTGCCAGCAGGACTGGGTGGGGTGAGGACGAGCAGTACTTC

d_call: TRBD1
v_call: TRBV2
j_call: TRBJ1-1
clone_size: many
cdr3_length: 13
cdr3_aa: CASSNGQDTEAFF
cdr3_nt: TGTGCCAGCAGTAACGGACAGGACACTGAAGCTTTCTTT

d_call: -
v_call: TRBV15
j_call: TRBJ1-2
clone_size: many
cdr3_length: 15
cdr3_aa: CATSRSTPGRGIYTF
cdr3_nt: TGTGCCACCAGCAGATCTACCCCCGGGAGGGGAATTTACACCTTC

d_call: TRBD2
v_call: TRBV3-1
j_call: TRBJ2-1
clone_size: many
cdr3_length: 16
cdr3_aa: CASSQDPGLGSREQFF
cdr3_nt: TGTGCCAGCAGCCAAGACCCGGGACTAGGGAGTCGGGAGCAGTTCTTC

d_call: TRBD1
v_call: TRBV19
j_call: TRBJ2-3
clone_size: few
cdr3_length: 17
cdr3_aa: CASSFYPGTGGTDTQYF
cdr3_nt: TGTGCCAGTAGTTTCTACCCCGGGACAGGGGGCACAGATACGCAGTATTTT

d_call: -
v_call: TRBV6-1
j_call: TRBJ2-4
clone_size: few
cdr3_length: 15
cdr3_aa: CASSISRDAKNIQYF
cdr3_nt: TGTGCCAGCAGTATAAGTAGGGACGCCAAAAACATTCAGTACTTC

d_call: TRBD1
v_call: TRBV30
j_call: TRBJ2-5
clone_size: many
cdr3_length: 14
cdr3_aa: CAWRLQGGGETQYF
cdr3_nt: TGTGCCTGGAGGCTACAGGGGGGAGGAGAGACCCAGTACTTC

d_call: TRBD1
v_call: TRBV30
j_call: TRBJ1-5
clone_size: many
cdr3_length: 16
cdr3_aa: CAWSHPWTGGNQPQHF
cdr3_nt: TGTGCCTGGAGCCACCCCTGGACAGGGGGGAATCAGCCCCAGCATTTT

d_call: -
v_call: TRBV12-3/TRBV12-4
j_call: TRBJ2-5
clone_size: many
cdr3_length: 12
cdr3_aa: CASSLLSGTQYF
cdr3_nt: TGTGCCAGCAGTCTCCTGTCTGGGACCCAGTACTTC

d_call: -
v_call: TRBV12-3/TRBV12-4
j_call: TRBJ2-7
clone_size: many
cdr3_length: 15
cdr3_aa: CASSPGSTNPYEQYF
cdr3_nt: TGTGCCAGCAGCCCGGGGTCGACTAACCCCTACGAGCAGTACTTC

d_call: -
v_call: TRBV7-9
j_call: TRBJ2-1
clone_size: few
cdr3_length: 15
cdr3_aa: CASSPAPVTLGEQFF
cdr3_nt: TGTGCCAGCAGCCCAGCTCCCGTTACGCTCGGTGAGCAGTTCTTC

d_call: TRBD1
v_call: TRBV24-1
j_call: TRBJ2-6
clone_size: -
cdr3_length: 18
cdr3_aa: CATSDPGTGVKGANVLTF
cdr3_nt: TGTGCCACCAGTGACCCCGGGACAGGGGTGAAAGGGGCCAACGTCCTGACTTTC

d_call: TRBD1
v_call: TRBV2
j_call: TRBJ1-5
clone_size: many
cdr3_length: 14
cdr3_aa: CASTLRQGHQPQHF
cdr3_nt: TGTGCCAGCACCTTGCGACAGGGTCATCAGCCCCAGCATTTT

d_call: -
v_call: TRBV2
j_call: TRBJ2-7
clone_size: many
cdr3_length: 13
cdr3_aa: CASSEGQPYEQYF
cdr3_nt: TGTGCCAGCAGTGAAGGGCAGCCCTACGAGCAGTACTTC

d_call: -
v_call: TRBV3-1
j_call: TRBJ1-4
clone_size: many
cdr3_length: 13
cdr3_aa: CASSQGRGEKLFF
cdr3_nt: TGTGCCAGCAGCCAAGGACGGGGTGAAAAACTGTTTTTT

d_call: -
v_call: TRBV28
j_call: TRBJ2-7
clone_size: many
cdr3_length: 15
cdr3_aa: CASRSGTVDPYEQYF
cdr3_nt: TGTGCCAGCAGATCCGGGACGGTCGACCCCTACGAGCAGTACTTC

d_call: TRBD2
v_call: TRBV29-1
j_call: TRBJ2-7
clone_size: many
cdr3_length: 14
cdr3_aa: CSVGGGRTDYEQYF
cdr3_nt: TGCAGCGTTGGGGGGGGGAGGACTGACTACGAGCAGTACTTC

d_call: -
v_call: TRBV30
j_call: TRBJ2-1
clone_size: few
cdr3_length: 11
cdr3_aa: CAWSVHLDIVF
cdr3_nt: TGTGCCTGGAGTGTACATTTGGACATCGTCTTC

d_call: -
v_call: TRBV5-1
j_call: TRBJ1-2
clone_size: -
cdr3_length: 15
cdr3_aa: CASSLYQGSGHGYTF
cdr3_nt: TGCGCCAGCAGCTTGTATCAGGGGAGCGGCCATGGCTACACCTTC

d_call: -
v_call: TRBV15
j_call: TRBJ1-4
clone_size: many
cdr3_length: 16
cdr3_aa: CATSRGFIATNEKLFF
cdr3_nt: TGTGCCACCAGCAGAGGATTTATAGCAACTAATGAAAAACTGTTTTTT

d_call: TRBD1
v_call: TRBV6-1
j_call: TRBJ2-3
clone_size: few
cdr3_length: 15
cdr3_aa: CASSVLGQSTDTQYF
cdr3_nt: TGTGCCAGCAGTGTATTGGGACAGAGCACAGATACGCAGTATTTT

d_call: -
v_call: TRBV10-3
j_call: TRBJ2-2
clone_size: many
cdr3_length: 17
cdr3_aa: CAIRQKRDGQITGELFF
cdr3_nt: TGTGCCATCAGACAGAAGAGGGACGGTCAAATCACCGGGGAGCTGTTTTTT

d_call: -
v_call: TRBV12-3/TRBV12-4
j_call: TRBJ2-1
clone_size: many
cdr3_length: 14
cdr3_aa: CASRPGPYSHEQFF
cdr3_nt: TGTGCCAGCAGACCGGGCCCTTATTCCCATGAGCAGTTCTTC

d_call: TRBD1
v_call: TRBV12-3/TRBV12-4
j_call: TRBJ1-5
clone_size: many
cdr3_length: 16
cdr3_aa: CASRTGAWGSNQPQHF
cdr3_nt: TGTGCCAGCAGGACAGGGGCCTGGGGAAGCAATCAGCCCCAGCATTTT

d_call: TRBD1
v_call: TRBV10-3
j_call: TRBJ1-6
clone_size: few
cdr3_length: 13
cdr3_aa: CAITGTENSPLHF
cdr3_nt: TGTGCCATTACCGGGACAGAGAATTCACCCCTCCACTTT

d_call: TRBD2
v_call: TRBV6-4
j_call: TRBJ2-1
clone_size: few
cdr3_length: 16
cdr3_aa: CASSDSSSGRNNEQFF
cdr3_nt: TGTGCCAGCAGTGACTCCTCTAGCGGGCGTAACAATGAGCAGTTCTTC

d_call: -
v_call: TRBV6-5
j_call: TRBJ2-1
clone_size: many
cdr3_length: 13
cdr3_aa: CASSYVADNEQFF
cdr3_nt: TGTGCCAGCAGCTACGTAGCGGACAATGAGCAGTTCTTC

d_call: TRBD1
v_call: TRBV6-2/TRBV6-3
j_call: TRBJ2-7
clone_size: many
cdr3_length: 12
cdr3_aa: CASSDRAYEQYF
cdr3_nt: TGTGCCAGCAGTGACAGGGCCTACGAGCAGTACTTC

d_call: TRBD1
v_call: TRBV5-1
j_call: TRBJ2-5
clone_size: -
cdr3_length: 14
cdr3_aa: CASTLDRGQETQYF
cdr3_nt: TGCGCCAGCACACTAGACAGGGGCCAAGAGACCCAGTACTTC

d_call: -
v_call: TRBV11-2
j_call: TRBJ1-5
clone_size: -
cdr3_length: 17
cdr3_aa: CASSQDWSSRSNQPQHF
cdr3_nt: TGCGCCAGCAGCCAAGATTGGTCCAGCCGCAGCAATCAGCCCCAGCATTTT

d_call: -
v_call: TRBV13
j_call: TRBJ2-5
clone_size: many
cdr3_length: 14
cdr3_aa: CASSFLIVGETQYF
cdr3_nt: TGTGCCAGCAGCTTCCTTATTGTGGGAGAGACCCAGTACTTC

d_call: TRBD1
v_call: TRBV5-1
j_call: TRBJ2-1
clone_size: many
cdr3_length: 14
cdr3_aa: CASSSGQDRNEQFF
cdr3_nt: TGCGCCAGCAGTTCGGGACAGGATAGGAATGAGCAGTTCTTC

d_call: TRBD1
v_call: TRBV7-9
j_call: TRBJ2-1
clone_size: -
cdr3_length: 15
cdr3_aa: CASSLVDRGRQEQFF
cdr3_nt: TGTGCCAGCAGCTTAGTGGACAGGGGAAGGCAGGAGCAGTTCTTC

d_call: -
v_call: TRBV5-4
j_call: TRBJ2-3
clone_size: -
cdr3_length: 15
cdr3_aa: CASSLGPTSTDTQYF
cdr3_nt: TGTGCCAGCAGCTTGGGTCCCACGAGCACAGATACGCAGTATTTT

d_call: TRBD1
v_call: TRBV7-6
j_call: TRBJ2-3
clone_size: -
cdr3_length: 17
cdr3_aa: CASSSVTGGFLTDTQYF
cdr3_nt: TGTGCCAGCAGCTCCGTTACAGGGGGCTTTTTGACAGATACGCAGTATTTT

d_call: -
v_call: TRBV6-1
j_call: TRBJ1-2
clone_size: many
cdr3_length: 12
cdr3_aa: CASGGPSYGYTF
cdr3_nt: TGTGCCAGCGGAGGACCCTCCTATGGCTACACCTTC

d_call: -
v_call: TRBV10-3
j_call: TRBJ2-2
clone_size: -
cdr3_length: 12
cdr3_aa: CAIRTVSGEPFF
cdr3_nt: TGTGCCATCCGAACAGTCTCCGGGGAGCCGTTTTTT